A single sample gave rise to the 5 T cell receptor beta chains below, sequenced in a study of early T cells in non-severe SARS-CoV-2 infection. TCRdb reprocessed the 5' RACE reads with MiXCR, giving one entry per CDR3 protein. This table holds roughly 50,000 distinct CDR3 sequences, around 8% found once. Sequenced material: whole blood. These receptor sequences come from an adult who was a healthcare worker with PCR-confirmed SARS-CoV-2 infection or an uninfected control (not recorded which).

This clonotype was counted at least ten times. This chain links TRBV29-1 with TRBJ2-1; D tentatively reads TRBD1 or TRBD2 (5 bases each). The length of the CDR3 is 10 residues. V gave up 6 bases and J gave up 13 bases, with 13 bases separating them. Germline V gene sequence: CDR1 SQVTM, CDR2 ANQGSEA. The CDR3 loop is CSVAGTDQFF. The DNA of the CDR3 is TGCAGCGTAGCCGGGACGGACCAGTTCTTC.

The table lists this clonotype with many counts. The J gene is TRBJ2-1, the V gene TRBV4-1; 8 bases line up with TRBD1. Germline lookup yields CDR1 MGHRA and CDR2 YSYEKL. CDR3 length: 15 amino acids. V was clipped by 0 bases and J by 9 bases; unmatched bases: 7. The CDR3 loop reads CASSQEGRGRSEQFF. The CDR3, as DNA: TGCGCCAGCAGCCAAGAGGGCAGGGGGCGCAGTGAGCAGTTCTTC.

This clonotype was seen a single time. This sequence joins TRBV18 and TRBJ2-5, with D unclear. Per germline, CDR1 KGHSH and CDR2 LQKENI. The CDR3 loop spans 14 amino acids. V was shortened by 3 bases and J by 9 bases, with 17 bases between the two germline ends. This chain's CDR3 is CASSPRTNPSAQYF. CDR3 bases: TGTGCCAGCTCACCTAGGACCAACCCATCGGCCCAGTACTTC.

A remark on this clonotype: A much bigger clone sits one base away, suggesting this may be a read error. This chain joins TRBV4-2 and TRBJ1-4; TRBD1 aligns across 8 bases. The CDR3 spans 14 residues. Per the germline V gene, CDR1 is LGHNA and CDR2 is YNFKEQ. CDR3 in DNA: TGTACCAGCAGCCCGACAGGGGAAACCGAAAAACTGTTTTTT. Amino acid sequence: CTSSPTGETEKLFF.

This clonotype was seen repeatedly, ten times or more. The V and J genes are TRBV19 and TRBJ2-7; D call uncertain. This CDR3 spans 15 amino acids. Trimming left V 3 bases short and J 3 bases short, with 15 bases between. Per germline, CDR1 LNHDA and CDR2 SQIVND (reference sequence). CDR3 protein: CASSISPSLIYEQYF. Written as DNA, the CDR3 is TGTGCCAGTAGTATTTCTCCCTCCCTGATCTACGAGCAGTACTTC.